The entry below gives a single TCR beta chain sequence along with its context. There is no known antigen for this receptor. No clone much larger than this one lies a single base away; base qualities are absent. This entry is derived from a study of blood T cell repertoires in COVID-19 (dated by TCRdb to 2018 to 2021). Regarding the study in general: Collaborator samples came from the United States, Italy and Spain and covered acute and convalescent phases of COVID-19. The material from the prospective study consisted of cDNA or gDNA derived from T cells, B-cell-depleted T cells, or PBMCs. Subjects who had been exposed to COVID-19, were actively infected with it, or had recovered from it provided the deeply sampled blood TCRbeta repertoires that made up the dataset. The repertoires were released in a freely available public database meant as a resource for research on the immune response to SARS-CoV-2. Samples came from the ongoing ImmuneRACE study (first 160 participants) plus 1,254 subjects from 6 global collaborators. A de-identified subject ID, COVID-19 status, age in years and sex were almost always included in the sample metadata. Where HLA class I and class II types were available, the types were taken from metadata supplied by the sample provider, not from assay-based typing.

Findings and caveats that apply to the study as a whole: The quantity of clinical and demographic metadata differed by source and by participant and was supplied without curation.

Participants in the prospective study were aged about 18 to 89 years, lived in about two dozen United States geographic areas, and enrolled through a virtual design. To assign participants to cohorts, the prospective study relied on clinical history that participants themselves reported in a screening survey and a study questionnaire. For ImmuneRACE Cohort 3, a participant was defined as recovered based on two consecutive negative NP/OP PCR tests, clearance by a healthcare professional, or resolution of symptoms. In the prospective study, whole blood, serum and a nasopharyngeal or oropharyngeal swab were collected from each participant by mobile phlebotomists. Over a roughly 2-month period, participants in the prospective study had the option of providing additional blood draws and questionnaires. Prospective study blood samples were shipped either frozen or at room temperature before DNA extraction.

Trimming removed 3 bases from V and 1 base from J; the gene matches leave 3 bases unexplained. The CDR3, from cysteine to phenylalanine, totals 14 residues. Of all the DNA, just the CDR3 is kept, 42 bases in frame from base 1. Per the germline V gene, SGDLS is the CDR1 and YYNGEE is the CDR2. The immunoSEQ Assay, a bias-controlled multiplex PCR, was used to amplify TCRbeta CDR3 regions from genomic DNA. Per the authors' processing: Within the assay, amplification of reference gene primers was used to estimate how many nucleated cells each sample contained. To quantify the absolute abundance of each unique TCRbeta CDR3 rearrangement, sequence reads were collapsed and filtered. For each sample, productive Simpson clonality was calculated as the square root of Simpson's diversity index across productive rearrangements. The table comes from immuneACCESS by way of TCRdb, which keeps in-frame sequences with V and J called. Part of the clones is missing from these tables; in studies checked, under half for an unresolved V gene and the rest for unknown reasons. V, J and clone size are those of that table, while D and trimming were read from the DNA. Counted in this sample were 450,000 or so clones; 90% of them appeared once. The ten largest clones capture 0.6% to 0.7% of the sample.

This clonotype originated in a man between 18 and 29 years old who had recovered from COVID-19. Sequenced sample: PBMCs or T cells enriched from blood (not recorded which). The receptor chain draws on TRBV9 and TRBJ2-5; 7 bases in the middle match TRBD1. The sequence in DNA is TGTGCCAGCAGCGGTGGGACAGCCCAAGAGACCCAGTACTTC. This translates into CASSGGTAQETQYF.